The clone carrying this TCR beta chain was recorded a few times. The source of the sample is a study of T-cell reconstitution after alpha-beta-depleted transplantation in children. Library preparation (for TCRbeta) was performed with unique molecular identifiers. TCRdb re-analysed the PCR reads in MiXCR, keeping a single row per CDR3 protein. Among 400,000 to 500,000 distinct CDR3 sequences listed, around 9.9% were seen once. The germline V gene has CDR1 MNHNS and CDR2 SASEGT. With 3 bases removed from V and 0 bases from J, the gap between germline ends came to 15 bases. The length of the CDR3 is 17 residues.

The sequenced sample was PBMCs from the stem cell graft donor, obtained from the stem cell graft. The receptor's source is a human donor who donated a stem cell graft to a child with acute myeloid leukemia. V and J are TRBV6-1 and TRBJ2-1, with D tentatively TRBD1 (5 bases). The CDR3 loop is CASSDPSTGSSYNEQFF. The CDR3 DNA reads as TGTGCCAGCAGTGACCCCTCCACAGGCAGCTCCTACAATGAGCAGTTCTTC.